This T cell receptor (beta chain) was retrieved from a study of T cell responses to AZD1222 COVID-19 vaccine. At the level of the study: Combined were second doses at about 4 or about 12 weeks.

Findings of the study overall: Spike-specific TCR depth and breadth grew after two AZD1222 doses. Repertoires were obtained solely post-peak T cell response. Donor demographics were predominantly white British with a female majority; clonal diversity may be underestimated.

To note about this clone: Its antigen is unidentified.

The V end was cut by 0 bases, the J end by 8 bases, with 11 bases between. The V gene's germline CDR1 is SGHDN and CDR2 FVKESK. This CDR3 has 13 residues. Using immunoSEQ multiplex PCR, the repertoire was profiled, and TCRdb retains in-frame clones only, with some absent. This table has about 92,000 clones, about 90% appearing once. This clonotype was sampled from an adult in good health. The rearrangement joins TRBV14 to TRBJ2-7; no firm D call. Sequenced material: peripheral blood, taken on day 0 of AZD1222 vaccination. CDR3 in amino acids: CASSQDRLGKQYF. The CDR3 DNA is TGTGCCAGCAGCCAAGATCGCCTAGGGAAGCAGTACTTC.